This TCR beta chain was recorded in a study of OX40 agonist ivuxolimab in advanced cancers. The data were produced by immunoSEQ multiplex PCR, yet TCRdb's version contains in-frame clones alone and is incomplete. The top ten clones hold approximately 9.9% of a sample with about 45,000 clones, roughly 94% of them seen once. With respect to this clone: Its antigen is not known.

The V gene's germline CDR1 is SGDLS and CDR2 YYNGEE. The V and J ends lost 0 bases and 9 bases, in that order; junction bases with no gene match: 6. The CDR3 loop spans 14 amino acids. Study-wide results and caveats: Clonal expansion by week 6 occurred in CD4+ and CD8+ blood T cells (at 0.1 to 3.0 mg/kg). Expanded clones belonging to CD8+ T cells outnumbered, on average, those of CD4+. No antigen was identified for the clonally expanded peripheral T cells.

The sequence was collected from an adult with an advanced solid tumor such as melanoma, head and neck, liver or kidney cancer. This sample comprised CD4+ or CD8+ T cells sorted from blood, obtained in a trial of the OX40 agonist ivuxolimab. The chain employs TRBV9 and TRBJ1-1; the match to TRBD1 covers 9 bases. Here the CDR3 reads CASSVGTGEIQAFF. The CDR3 nucleotides are TGTGCCAGCAGCGTAGGGACAGGGGAAATACAAGCTTTCTTT.